This TCR beta chain is drawn from a study of tumor-infiltrating lymphocytes in primary liver carcinoma. Overall study: Men and women, 30 to 69 years of age, made up the patients.

Unsorted bulk tissue (about 18-30 mg) underwent RNA and DNA co-extraction. Patients diagnosed with primary liver carcinoma received treatment through surgical resection. Over 75% viable tumor cells were present in every tumor sample. The CDR3 covers 17 residues. This clonotype occurred a few times. Compared with germline, one end of the junction differs, possibly owing to a read error. Synthesis of TCR beta cDNA was carried out from 500 ng total RNA with a constant-region primer. Employing slightly modified ARM-PCR, three nested multiplex PCR rounds were run, and these gave rise to the TCR beta libraries. It was with TRBV1-TRBV30 forward primers and a C-beta reverse primer that the first two PCR rounds were run, at roughly 11 cycles each. TCRdb redid the calling of the multiplex PCR reads with MiXCR, one entry per CDR3 protein. The sample includes 30,000 to 40,000 distinct CDR3 sequences, over 65% of them seen just once.

This clonotype was sampled from a man aged 35 to 55 with primary liver carcinoma and hepatitis B virus infection. The chain links TRBV12-3 or TRBV12-4 to TRBJ2-6, with D perhaps matching TRBD1 or TRBD2 (5 bases each). Material for sequencing was liver tumor tissue from sampling region 4. As to subset: tumor region T4, right-lateral pole. The CDR3 sequence is CASSLGRGDSGANALTF. The CDR3 DNA follows: TGTGCCAGCAGTCTGGGACGGGGCGACTCTGGGGCCAACGCCCTGACTTTC.